The 17 T cell receptor beta chains reported below all come from one sample, sequenced in a study of regulatory T cells in long-lasting Graves disease (dated by TCRdb to about 2021). The sample's time point label is to be understood as: persistent/refractory GD, antithyroid drugs over 5 years with positive TRAb. RNA was extracted from PBMCs in TRIzol for both TCR sequencing and RNA sequencing. The library was obtained by multiplex PCR. The reads were generated on an Illumina HiSeq 4000. iRepertoire HTBI primers and Arm-PCR amplification of CDR3 regions were used to construct TCR beta libraries. The raw public data were reprocessed by TCRdb itself: fastp quality trimming at Q25, MiXCR clonotype calling, in-frame beta chains only. When rows share a CDR3 protein, they turn into one entry using the most common DNA and genes. This sample lists roughly 400,000 distinct CDR3 sequences; roughly 20% were detected once. Roughly 20% of the sample lies in the top ten.

This specimen consisted of peripheral blood mononuclear cells (PBMCs), obtained when the disease was refractory, from a patient treated with antithyroid drugs. The origin of the receptors is a female donor with Graves disease.

This clonotype was observed a few times. CDR3 loop: CSAPTGGVRDEQFF. In DNA, the CDR3 is TGCAGTGCCCCGACGGGGGGGGTTCGCGATGAGCAGTTCTTC. The chain combines TRBV20-1 with TRBJ2-1; 8 bases map to TRBD2. With V trimmed by 6 bases and J by 8 bases, 12 bases remained unmatched. From germline, CDR1 is DFQATT and CDR2 SNEGSKA (reference sequence). The CDR3 loop spans 14 amino acids.

This clonotype has at least ten counts. The chain carries TRBV6-1 and TRBJ2-5; the D gene is possibly TRBD1 (6 bases). The ends were cut back, 8 bases at V and 1 base at J, with 17 bases in the middle. The CDR3 has 15 residues. Germline CDR1 is MNHNS and CDR2 is SASEGT. Here the CDR3 DNA reads TGTGCCAGCTCTACGATAGGGACAATCCAAGAGACCCAGTACTTC. Amino acids: CASSTIGTIQETQYF.

CDR3: CASQSIGEETQYF. DNA of the CDR3: TGTGCCAGCCAATCCATCGGGGAAGAGACCCAGTACTTC. This chain connects TRBV7-9 to TRBJ2-5; weak D call: TRBD2 (5 bases). Germline lookup yields CDR1 SEHNR and CDR2 FQNEAQ (reference sequence). Trimming pared 8 bases from V and 3 bases from J, leaving 13 bases between. The CDR3 spans 13 residues.

This clonotype is a singleton in its sample. A much larger clone lies one base from this, so it may be a read error. In this CDR3 the conserved last residue, phenylalanine or tryptophan, is missing, so a read error is likely. The V and J genes are TRBV12-3 or TRBV12-4 and TRBJ2-7, with TRBD1 identical over 9 bases. Unmatched junction bases numbered 4, after V lost 2 bases and J lost 5 bases. The CDR3 is made up of 14 amino acids. DNA for the CDR3: TGTGCCAGCAGTTTATATGGGACAGGGAACGAGCAGTACATC. This encodes CASSLYGTGNEQYI.

This clonotype turned up a few times. This chain uses TRBV7-2 with TRBJ1-2; D is unclear. CDR3 length equals 15 residues. V dropped 5 bases and J dropped 4 bases, with 17 bases sitting between them. Germline-derived CDR1 and CDR2 are SGHTA and FQGNSA. The CDR3 DNA is TGTGCCAGCAGCCCATCCTCAGGACCCCGCTATGGCTACACCTTC. It specifies CASSPSSGPRYGYTF.

This clonotype came up a few times. The chain carries TRBV10-2 and TRBJ1-1, with TRBD1 identical over 7 bases. Trimming took 6 bases from V and 4 from J; bases not matched to a gene: 5. The length of the CDR3 is 13 residues. Germline V gene lookup returns CDR1 WSHSY and CDR2 SAAADI. The CDR3 here is CASSNQGVTEAFF. CDR3 nucleotides: TGCGCCAGCAGCAACCAGGGGGTCACTGAAGCTTTCTTT.

The CDR3 here is CASSAIGRKLFF. The DNA of the CDR3 is TGTGCCAGCAGCGCAATAGGTAGAAAACTGTTTTTT. The chain combines TRBV7-8 with TRBJ1-4; D is unresolved. Germline V gene data show CDR1 as SGHVS and CDR2 as FQNEAQ. V gave up 5 bases and J gave up 10 bases, with 11 bases separating them. This CDR3 is built from 12 residues.

The DNA for the CDR3 is TGCAGCGTTGAGGTCTTGCCTGGAGATGGAGAGACCCAGTACTTC. Its translation: CSVEVLPGDGETQYF. V is TRBV29-1 and J is TRBJ2-5; D remains ambiguous. Deletions cut 3 bases from V and 4 bases from J, with 18 bases between. This CDR3 contains 15 residues. The germline V gene has CDR1 SQVTM and CDR2 ANQGSEA.

This chain links TRBV6-1 with TRBJ2-7; perhaps TRBD2 as D (6 bases). V gave up 6 bases and J gave up 5 bases, with 17 bases separating them. The CDR3 loop spans 14 amino acids. Looked up from germline, CDR1 is MNHNS and CDR2 is SASEGT. The CDR3 DNA reads TGTGCCAGCAGGGCTTCGATGGGAGGTGACGAGCAGTACTTC. Protein product: CASRASMGGDEQYF.

The V call is TRBV7-8, the J call TRBJ1-4; 8 nucleotides agree with TRBD1. Losses at the gene ends were 5 bases for V and 3 bases for J; bases not matched to a gene: 11. The CDR3 runs 17 residues. CDR1 is SGHVS, CDR2 FQNEAQ, per germline. CDR3 bases: TGTGCCAGCAGCCCCAACAGGGGGAGCGGACCTAATGAAAAACTGTTTTTT. As protein: CASSPNRGSGPNEKLFF. Full variable domain (remainder filled in from reference TRBV7-8 and TRBJ1-4): GAGVSQSPRYKVAKRGQDVALRCDPISGHVSLFWYQQALGQGPEFLTYFQNEAQLDKSGLPSDRFFAERPEGSVSTLKIQRTQQEDSAVYLCASSPNRGSGPNEKLFFGSGTQLSVL.

The chain combines TRBV24-1 with TRBJ2-2; possible D gene TRBD1, 6 bases. The CDR3 has 16 residues. The V end was cut by 0 bases, the J end by 4 bases, with 11 bases between. Germline V gene sequence: CDR1 KGHDR, CDR2 SFDVKD. The CDR3 DNA reads TGTGCCACCAGTGATTTGACAGGGTCGATCACCGGGGAGCTGTTTTTT. Translation: CATSDLTGSITGELFF.

This clonotype has a handful of counts. This chain joins TRBV7-9 and TRBJ2-1, with D perhaps matching TRBD1 (6 bases). Trimming cost V 1 base and J 10 bases, with 23 bases left between them. This CDR3 is built from 17 residues. The germline gives CDR1 SEHNR, CDR2 FQNEAQ (reference sequence). The DNA for the CDR3 is TGTGCCAGCAGCTTAGGAGGGGGAGCCAATCTGGCCGTGGAGCAGTTCTTC. As protein: CASSLGGGANLAVEQFF.

The sample holds many counts of this clonotype. The chain couples TRBV13 to TRBJ1-2; 7 positions match TRBD1. The CDR3 has 14 residues. Germline V gene sequence: CDR1 PRHDT, CDR2 FYEKMQ (reference sequence). V lost 5 bases, J lost 3 bases, and 6 bases stayed unmatched. CDR3 DNA sequence: TGTGCCAGCAGCGAAGGAACAGGGGACTATGGCTACACCTTC. Translated: CASSEGTGDYGYTF.

This clonotype came up many times. J is TRBJ1-2 and V is TRBV6-5; D might be TRBD1 (6 bases). From germline, CDR1 is MNHEY and CDR2 SVGAGI. The CDR3 is 15 residues long. The V gene lost 0 bases and the J gene lost 6 bases, with 14 bases spanning the gap. The CDR3 loop reads CASSYSRRGKDGYTF. Here the CDR3 DNA reads TGTGCCAGCAGTTACTCAAGGAGGGGGAAGGATGGCTACACCTTC.

There are many counts of this clonotype. V and J are TRBV7-9 and TRBJ2-2, with 7 bases fitting TRBD2. CDR1 is SEHNR and CDR2 is FQNEAQ in the germline V gene (reference sequence). This CDR3 has 13 residues. V trimming: 5 bases; J trimming: 6 bases; junction bases outside the gene matches: 3. The CDR3 DNA follows: TGTGCCAGCAGCAAGACTAGCCCCGGGGAGCTGTTTTTT. This sequence encodes CASSKTSPGELFF.

This clonotype appeared once. A much larger clone lies one base from this, so it may be a read error. The chain joins TRBV7-2 to TRBJ2-7; TRBD2 might be the D (5 bases). The CDR3 totals 14 residues. In germline, CDR1 is SGHTA, CDR2 FQGNSA. This CDR3 is CASSSLVPAYEQHF. The CDR3 DNA reads TGTGCCAGCAGCTCACTAGTACCGGCCTACGAGCAGCACTTC.

The sample holds many counts of this clonotype. V is TRBV11-2 and J is TRBJ2-5; D is undetermined. The germline gives CDR1 SGHAT, CDR2 FQNNGV. V was pared by 0 bases and J by 4 bases, with 12 bases between. This CDR3 comprises 15 residues. The CDR3 DNA follows: TGTGCCAGCAGCTTAGAGCCGTATGCCGGAGAGACCCAGTACTTC. Protein: CASSLEPYAGETQYF. Full variable domain (rest looked up from reference TRBV11-2 and TRBJ2-5): EAGVAQSPRYKIIEKRQSVAFWCNPISGHATLYWYQQILGQGPKLLIQFQNNGVVDDSQLPKDRFSAERLKGVDSTLKIQPAKLEDSAVYLCASSLEPYAGETQYFGPGTRLLVL.